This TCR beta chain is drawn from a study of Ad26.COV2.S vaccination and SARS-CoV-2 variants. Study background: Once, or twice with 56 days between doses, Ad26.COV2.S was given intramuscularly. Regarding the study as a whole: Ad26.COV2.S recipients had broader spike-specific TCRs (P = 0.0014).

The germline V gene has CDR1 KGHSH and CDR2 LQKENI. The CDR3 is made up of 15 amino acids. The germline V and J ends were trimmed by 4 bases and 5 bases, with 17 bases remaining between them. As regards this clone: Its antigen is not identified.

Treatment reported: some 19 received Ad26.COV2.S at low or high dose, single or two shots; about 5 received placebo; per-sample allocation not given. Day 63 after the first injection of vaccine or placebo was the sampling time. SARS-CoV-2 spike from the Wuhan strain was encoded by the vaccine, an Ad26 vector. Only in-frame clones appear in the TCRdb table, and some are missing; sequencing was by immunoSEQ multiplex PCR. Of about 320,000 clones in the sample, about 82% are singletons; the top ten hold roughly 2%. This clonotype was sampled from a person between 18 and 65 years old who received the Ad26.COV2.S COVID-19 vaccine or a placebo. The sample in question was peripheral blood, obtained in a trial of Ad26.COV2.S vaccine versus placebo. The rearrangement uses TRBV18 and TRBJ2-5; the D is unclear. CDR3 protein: CASSRAGPPIETQYF. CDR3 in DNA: TGTGCCAGCTCACGGGCAGGTCCCCCAATCGAGACCCAGTACTTC.